Below, one T cell receptor beta chain is given with its context. Its antigen is still unknown. The time point here: week 47, end of study. All doses held 300 ug of mutant IDH1 20-mer peptide, with topical imiquimod. This entry is derived from a study of a mutant IDH1 vaccine in newly diagnosed glioma. Germline CDR1 and CDR2: KGHSH and LQKENI. V was clipped by 6 bases and J by 2 bases; unmatched bases: 3. This CDR3 contains 13 residues. Study results and limitations: Across multiple MHC alleles, 85% to 95% of patients had vaccine-induced responses.

TCRdb keeps only in-frame clones here, not all; method: immunoSEQ multiplex PCR. The data contain tens of thousands of clones, approximately 81% of them singletons. V usage is TRBV18 and J usage is TRBJ2-5; 7 nucleotides agree with TRBD1. The sequence derives from a man between 40 and 49 years old with glioma. The specimen was PBMCs, collected from a glioma patient whose treatment included an IDH1 peptide vaccine. DNA of the CDR3: TGTGCCAGCTCCCCGACAGGGCAAGAGACCCAGTACTTC. It yields the protein CASSPTGQETQYF. Variable domain in full (rest from reference TRBV18 and TRBJ2-5): NAGVMQNPRHLVRRRGQEARLRCSPMKGHSHVYWYRQLPEEGLKFMVYLQKENIIDESGMPKERFSAEFPKEGPSILRIQQVVRGDSAAYFCASSPTGQETQYFGPGTRLLVL.